These 27 T cell receptor beta chains share one sample of origin, sequenced in a study of response to subunit inactivated influenza vaccine. TCRdb re-analysed the RT-PCR reads in MiXCR, keeping a single row per CDR3 protein. The sample has about half a million distinct CDR3 sequences; under 9% are singletons. Here the sequenced sample was PBMCs from blood, taken less than 30 months after vaccination. The receptors were gathered from a man between 50 and 69 years old who received an inactivated influenza vaccine.

J is TRBJ2-7 and V is TRBV24-1; tentatively, D is TRBD1 or TRBD2 (5 bases each). With 3 bases removed from V and 3 bases from J, the gap between germline ends came to 8 bases. CDR1 is KGHDR, CDR2 SFDVKD, per germline. CDR3 length: 13 residues. CDR3 in DNA: TGTGCCACCAGTGATCCAGGGAGCTACGAGCAGTACTTC. This gives the protein CATSDPGSYEQYF.

The table lists this clonotype with a few counts. The chain combines TRBV4-2 with TRBJ2-7; 7 bases are a match to TRBD2. The CDR3 loop spans 15 amino acids. Germline lookup yields CDR1 LGHNA and CDR2 YNFKEQ. The V segment lost 2 bases and the J segment 2 bases; nucleotides outside the gene matches: 6. The CDR3 sequence is CASSQISAGAYEQYF. CDR3 sequence (DNA): TGTGCCAGCAGCCAAATCTCTGCGGGAGCCTACGAGCAGTACTTC.

This clonotype was seen a few times. This chain uses TRBV25-1 with TRBJ2-2; the D is unclear. V lost 7 bases and J lost 3, with 18 bases in between. The CDR3 consists of 16 residues. Germline V gene sequence: CDR1 MGHDK, CDR2 SYGVNS. The CDR3 sequence is CASTAQVKSDTGELFF. In DNA, the CDR3 is TGTGCCAGCACCGCCCAGGTCAAGTCGGACACCGGGGAGCTGTTTTTT.

This chain uses TRBV5-1 with TRBJ2-5; D may match TRBD1 or TRBD2 (5 bases each). V was clipped by 0 bases and J by 8 bases, with 11 bases between them. The CDR3 covers 13 residues. Germline V CDR1 and CDR2: SGHRS, YFSETQ. This CDR3 is CASSLVGTQTQYF. The CDR3 DNA reads TGCGCCAGCAGCTTGGTGGGGACCCAAACCCAGTACTTC.

Only a few counts were recorded for this clonotype. The V call is TRBV4-1, the J call TRBJ1-4; 7 bases line up with TRBD1. Trimming removed 4 bases from V and 4 bases from J; junction bases left unmatched: 9. In germline, CDR1 is MGHRA, CDR2 YSYEKL. This CDR3 has 16 amino acids. The CDR3 DNA is TGCGCCAGCAGCCGGCAACAGGGGCCTGTTAATGAAAAACTGTTTTTT. As protein: CASSRQQGPVNEKLFF.

The chain couples TRBV10-3 to TRBJ2-7; weak D call: TRBD1 (5 bases). The CDR3 totals 17 residues. V lost 4 bases and J lost 4, with 23 bases in between. Germline CDR1 and CDR2: ENHRY and SYGVKD. The CDR3 nucleotides read TGTGCCATCAGTGTGGGCTTCCGGTGGGGCGAGTTATACGAGCAGTACTTC. This gives the protein CAISVGFRWGELYEQYF.

The chain recombines TRBV4-3 with TRBJ2-3, with 11 bases matching TRBD1. Germline V lookup: CDR1 LGHNA, CDR2 YSLEER. The CDR3 spans 16 residues. J lost 4 bases, V lost 0 bases, and 3 bases had no gene match. The CDR3, as DNA: TGCGCCAGCAGCCAAGATGGACAGGGGGCCGCAGATACGCAGTATTTT. This gives the protein CASSQDGQGAADTQYF.

This chain uses TRBV9 with TRBJ2-1; D is ambiguous. There are 13 residues in the CDR3. The germline V gene has CDR1 SGDLS and CDR2 YYNGEE. The germline V and J ends were trimmed by 0 bases and 9 bases, with 10 bases remaining between them. The CDR3 DNA reads TGTGCCAGCAGCGTAGTAGTAAGGAGTGAGCAGTTCTTC. Protein: CASSVVVRSEQFF.

This clonotype was seen only a few times. V is TRBV29-1 and J is TRBJ2-7, with 7 bases fitting TRBD1. This CDR3 region has 12 residues. V lost 7 bases to trimming and J lost 3 bases; unmatched junction nucleotides: 6. Per the germline V gene, CDR1 is SQVTM and CDR2 is ANQGSEA. The CDR3 nucleotides read TGCAGCGCCTGGGGACAGTTCTACGAGCAGTACTTC. Translating it yields CSAWGQFYEQYF.

V is TRBV3-1 and J is TRBJ1-6; no reliable D call. Trimming cost V 4 bases and J 5 bases, with 6 bases left between them. This CDR3 has 13 residues. Per the germline V gene, CDR1 is LGHDT and CDR2 is YNNKEL (reference sequence). CDR3 amino acids: CASSLRDNSPLHF. DNA of the CDR3: TGTGCCAGCAGCCTCCGCGATAATTCACCCCTCCACTTT.

This clonotype was picked up many times. V is TRBV28 and J is TRBJ2-3, with 9 bases identical to TRBD1. The junction had 5 bases not matched to a gene; V was cut back by 6 bases and J by 1 base. There are 15 residues in the CDR3. Germline lookup yields CDR1 MDHEN and CDR2 SYDVKM. CDR3 sequence reads: CASRMRDRGTDTQYF. DNA for the CDR3: TGTGCCAGCAGAATGCGGGACAGGGGCACAGATACGCAGTATTTT.

In its sample, this clonotype was seen many times. The V and J genes are TRBV20-1 and TRBJ2-7; TRBD1 agrees at 8 bases. The germline V gene has CDR1 DFQATT and CDR2 SNEGSKA (reference sequence). After removal of 4 bases from V and 6 bases from J, the junction contained 11 bases not matched to a gene. The CDR3 loop spans 14 amino acids. DNA for the CDR3: TGCAGTGCTAACCCCGGACAGGGATCGGGCGAGCAGTACTTC. Protein product: CSANPGQGSGEQYF.

There are a few counts of this clonotype. The V and J genes are TRBV4-1 and TRBJ2-7, with 9 nucleotides matching TRBD2. Trimming took 3 bases from V and 7 from J; bases not matched to a gene: 22. This CDR3 spans 19 amino acids. Germline V gene lookup returns CDR1 MGHRA and CDR2 YSYEKL. The CDR3 sequence is CASSHLAWKRGAALSEQYF. The CDR3 nucleotides read TGCGCCAGCAGCCACCTAGCGTGGAAGCGGGGGGCCGCTCTGTCGGAGCAGTACTTC.

The gene calls are TRBV5-1 and TRBJ2-1, with 8 bases lining up with TRBD2. The germline CDR1 and CDR2 sequences are SGHRS and YFSETQ. The ends lost 4 bases at V and 4 bases at J; junction bases unmatched: 7. The CDR3 is made up of 15 amino acids. CDR3 sequence: CASSPERGPYNEQFF. CDR3 DNA sequence: TGCGCCAGCAGCCCTGAGCGGGGGCCATACAATGAGCAGTTCTTC.

This chain uses TRBV7-6 with TRBJ1-1, with D tentatively TRBD1 (5 bases). The CDR3 is 16 amino acids. The germline CDR1 and CDR2 sequences are SGHVS and FNYEAQ. V dropped 8 bases and J dropped 4 bases, with 23 bases sitting between them. For the CDR3, the DNA is TGTGCCAGCTTACCGGGGGTCAATCCCGGGATCACTGAAGCTTTCTTT. Translating gives CASLPGVNPGITEAFF.

V is TRBV11-1 and J is TRBJ2-1; 9 bases line up with TRBD2. Per germline, CDR1 SGHAT and CDR2 FQDESV (reference sequence). J gave up 5 bases and V 1 base, and 6 bases lay outside the gene matches. CDR3 length: 16 residues. The CDR3 spells CASSLVLPSGNNEQFF. CDR3 in DNA: TGTGCCAGCAGCTTAGTCCTGCCTAGCGGGAACAATGAGCAGTTCTTC.

This clonotype was seen a few times. V usage is TRBV20-1 and J usage is TRBJ1-1; D is uncertain. In germline, CDR1 is DFQATT, CDR2 SNEGSKA (reference sequence). Trimming shortened V by 3 bases and J by 0 bases, and 14 bases separated the two germline ends. The length of the CDR3 is 15 residues. The CDR3 DNA is TGCAGTGCTAGGAAGGGTGGGGATATGAACACTGAAGCTTTCTTT. Residues: CSARKGGDMNTEAFF.

This clonotype was recorded a few times. The rearrangement links TRBV4-3 to TRBJ1-4; tentatively, D is TRBD1 (5 bases). V was clipped by 2 bases and J by 0 bases, with 10 bases between them. Germline CDR1 and CDR2: LGHNA and YSLEER. This CDR3 spans 16 amino acids. CDR3 amino acids: CASSQTGPSTNEKLFF. DNA of the CDR3: TGCGCCAGCAGCCAAACGGGACCGTCAACTAATGAAAAACTGTTTTTT.

V usage is TRBV5-1 and J usage is TRBJ2-3, with 8 bases aligning to TRBD1. J was trimmed by 2 bases and V by 4 bases; bases with no gene match: 6. CDR3 length equals 15 residues. Germline CDR1 SGHRS, CDR2 YFSETQ. Written as DNA, the CDR3 is TGCGCCAGCAGCCAGGGACAGGCAAACACAGATACGCAGTATTTT. Amino acids: CASSQGQANTDTQYF.

V usage is TRBV20-1 and J usage is TRBJ2-3, with D unclear. V was shortened by 4 bases and J by 4 bases, with 24 bases between the two germline ends. The CDR3 extends over 17 amino acids. The germline gives CDR1 DFQATT, CDR2 SNEGSKA (reference sequence). The CDR3 reads CSANPSEPDQPADTQYF. CDR3 nucleotides: TGCAGTGCTAATCCCTCGGAGCCAGACCAACCGGCAGATACGCAGTATTTT.

This clonotype was picked up many times. The CDR3, as DNA: TGCGCCAGCAGCCAAGAACAGGGCGGCACTGAAGCTTTCTTT. It translates to CASSQEQGGTEAFF. The chain joins TRBV4-3 to TRBJ1-1, with D possibly matching TRBD1 (6 bases). The V gene's germline CDR1 is LGHNA and CDR2 YSLEER. V lost 0 bases and J 4 bases, leaving 9 bases between the germline ends. There are 14 residues in the CDR3.

CDR3 coding DNA: TGCAGTGCTAGCTCCCTGGGGGTAAGGACCTATGGCTACACCTTC. Its translation is CSASSLGVRTYGYTF. V usage is TRBV20-1 and J usage is TRBJ1-2, with D maybe TRBD1 (5 bases). The length of the CDR3 is 15 residues. The germline gives CDR1 DFQATT, CDR2 SNEGSKA (reference sequence). The V and J ends lost 3 bases and 4 bases respectively, with 18 bases between them.

This clonotype was recorded a few times. The rearrangement joins TRBV6-2 or TRBV6-3 to TRBJ2-2, with D possibly TRBD2 on 5 matching bases. CDR1 is MNHEY and CDR2 is SVGEGT in the germline V gene. V lost 6 bases, J lost 7 bases, and 15 bases lay in between. The CDR3 totals 14 residues. The CDR3 loop is CASREWAAGGELFF. In DNA, the CDR3 is TGTGCCAGCAGGGAGTGGGCCGCGGGCGGGGAGCTGTTTTTT.

In its sample, this clonotype was seen a few times. CDR3 in amino acids: CASSYEAGGNTIYF. The CDR3 DNA sequence: TGTGCCAGCAGTTACGAGGCAGGGGGAAACACCATATATTTT. The rearrangement links TRBV6-5 to TRBJ1-3; the D gene is possibly TRBD1 (5 bases). Germline loops: CDR1 MNHEY, CDR2 SVGAGI. The CDR3 has 14 residues. Trimming stripped 2 bases from V and 4 bases from J, with 9 bases between.

This clonotype was seen repeatedly, ten times or more. The chain couples TRBV5-1 to TRBJ1-4; 11 bases map to TRBD1. Germline V CDR1 and CDR2: SGHRS, YFSETQ. The CDR3 length is 15 residues. The V gene end was trimmed by 1 base and the J gene end by 8 bases; junction bases not matched to a gene: 4. The CDR3 region has the DNA TGCGCCAGCAGCTTGACCGGGACAGGGGGGGAAAAACTGTTTTTT. Its translation: CASSLTGTGGEKLFF. The variable domain in full, completed from reference TRBV5-1 and TRBJ1-4, reads KAGVTQTPRYLIKTRGQQVTLSCSPISGHRSVSWYQQTPGQGLQFLFEYFSETQRNKGNFPGRFSGRQFSNSRSEMNVSTLELGDSALYLCASSLTGTGGEKLFFGSGTQLSVL.

This clonotype has ten or more counts. The chain couples TRBV7-8 to TRBJ2-7; possible D gene TRBD2, 5 bases. The V end lost 4 bases, the J end lost 9 bases, and 13 bases lay between the germline ends. This CDR3 region has 12 residues. Germline values: CDR1 SGHVS, CDR2 FQNEAQ. CDR3 sequence (DNA): TGTGCCAGCAGCTCCTTCGGGGATGGGCAGTACTTC. It translates to CASSSFGDGQYF.

This clonotype was picked up many times. The J gene is TRBJ2-7, the V gene TRBV10-3; D possibly matches TRBD1 or TRBD2 (5 bases each). The V end lost 4 bases, the J end lost 2 bases, and 12 bases lay between the germline ends. Germline V CDR1 and CDR2: ENHRY, SYGVKD. This CDR3 is built from 14 residues. CDR3 sequence: CAISAGTGTYEQYF. For the CDR3, the DNA is TGTGCCATCAGTGCCGGGACCGGTACCTACGAGCAGTACTTC.